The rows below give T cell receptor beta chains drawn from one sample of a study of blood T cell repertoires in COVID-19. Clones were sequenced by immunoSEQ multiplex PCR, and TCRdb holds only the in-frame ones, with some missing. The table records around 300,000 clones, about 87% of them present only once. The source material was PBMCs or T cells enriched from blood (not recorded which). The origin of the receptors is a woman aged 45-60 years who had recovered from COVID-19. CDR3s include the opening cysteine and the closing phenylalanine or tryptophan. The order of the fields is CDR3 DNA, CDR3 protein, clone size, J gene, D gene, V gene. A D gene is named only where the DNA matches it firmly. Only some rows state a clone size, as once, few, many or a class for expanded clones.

cdr3_nt: TGCAGCCTGGGGCGGGACGATACGCAGTATTTT
cdr3_aa: CSLGRDDTQYF
clone_size: NA
j_call: TRBJ2-3
d_call: NA
v_call: TRBV29-1

cdr3_nt: TGTGCCAGCAGGCGAGTGGGACTAGCGGGTGAATACAATGAGCAGTTCTTC
cdr3_aa: CASRRVGLAGEYNEQFF
clone_size: once
j_call: TRBJ2-1
d_call: TRBD2
v_call: TRBV6-6

cdr3_nt: TGTGCCACCAGTGATTCTACCGGGTTTAACTATGGCTACACCTTC
cdr3_aa: CATSDSTGFNYGYTF
clone_size: NA
j_call: TRBJ1-2
d_call: NA
v_call: TRBV24-1

cdr3_nt: TGCAGTGCTAGTGGCGGGTCAGCGGGCCCTAGCACAGATACGCAGTATTTT
cdr3_aa: CSASGGSAGPSTDTQYF
clone_size: once
j_call: TRBJ2-3
d_call: NA
v_call: TRBV20-1

cdr3_nt: TGTGCCAGCAGCCACCGGGGACAGGGAACAACTAATGAAAAACTGTTTTTT
cdr3_aa: CASSHRGQGTTNEKLFF
clone_size: NA
j_call: TRBJ1-4
d_call: TRBD1
v_call: TRBV3-1/TRBV3-2

cdr3_nt: TGTGCCACCAGTGACACAGGGAGTTTCACTGAAGCTTTCTTT
cdr3_aa: CATSDTGSFTEAFF
clone_size: NA
j_call: TRBJ1-1
d_call: NA
v_call: TRBV24-1

cdr3_nt: TGTGCCAGTAGTCTCGGACAGACTAATAATGAAAAACTGTTTTTT
cdr3_aa: CASSLGQTNNEKLFF
clone_size: few
j_call: TRBJ1-4
d_call: NA
v_call: TRBV19

cdr3_nt: TGTGCCAGCAGCCGGACTAGCGGGATTGGCACCGGGGAGCTGTTTTTT
cdr3_aa: CASSRTSGIGTGELFF
clone_size: NA
j_call: TRBJ2-2
d_call: TRBD2
v_call: TRBV7-3

cdr3_nt: TGTGCCAGCAGTTTAAGTAAGGGGGCCCACGAGCAGTACTTC
cdr3_aa: CASSLSKGAHEQYF
clone_size: NA
j_call: TRBJ2-7
d_call: TRBD1
v_call: TRBV28

cdr3_nt: TGCGCCAGCAGCTTGCCAGGAACGGGGACTGAAGCTTTCTTT
cdr3_aa: CASSLPGTGTEAFF
clone_size: NA
j_call: TRBJ1-1
d_call: NA
v_call: TRBV5-1

cdr3_nt: TGTGCCAGCAGTTTAGGACTAGCGGGCGCGAATGAGCAGTTCTTC
cdr3_aa: CASSLGLAGANEQFF
clone_size: NA
j_call: TRBJ2-1
d_call: TRBD2
v_call: TRBV6-5

cdr3_nt: TGTGCCAGCAGCCAACCTTCTCGGACTACGAAAGAGACCCAGTACTTC
cdr3_aa: CASSQPSRTTKETQYF
clone_size: NA
j_call: TRBJ2-5
d_call: NA
v_call: TRBV14

cdr3_nt: TGTGCCAGCAGTGCAACAGGGCCCATGTATAATGGCTACACCTTC
cdr3_aa: CASSATGPMYNGYTF
clone_size: NA
j_call: TRBJ1-2
d_call: NA
v_call: TRBV2

cdr3_nt: TGCAGCGTTGTGTTTCTATACAGCTCCTACGAGCAGTACTTC
cdr3_aa: CSVVFLYSSYEQYF
clone_size: NA
j_call: TRBJ2-7
d_call: NA
v_call: TRBV29-1

cdr3_nt: TGTGCCAGCAGAACCGGGACAGGCGGCCTCGGCTGCACCTTC
cdr3_aa: CASRTGTGGLGCTF
clone_size: NA
j_call: TRBJ1-2
d_call: TRBD1
v_call: TRBV9

cdr3_nt: TGTGCCTGGAGTGTCGGAGCGGGCCATGAGCAGTTCTTC
cdr3_aa: CAWSVGAGHEQFF
clone_size: NA
j_call: TRBJ2-1
d_call: NA
v_call: TRBV30

cdr3_nt: TGTGCCAGCAGCTTAAGGACAGGGGGGTCCTACGAGCAGTACTTC
cdr3_aa: CASSLRTGGSYEQYF
clone_size: NA
j_call: TRBJ2-7
d_call: TRBD1
v_call: TRBV7-2

cdr3_nt: TGTGCCAGCAGTAAAAGACTAGCGGGAAGGCAAGAGACCCAGTACTTC
cdr3_aa: CASSKRLAGRQETQYF
clone_size: NA
j_call: TRBJ2-5
d_call: TRBD2
v_call: TRBV6-2/TRBV6-3

cdr3_nt: TGTGCCAGCAGCCCGGGGGTAGACGGTTTTGAGCAGTATTTT
cdr3_aa: CASSPGVDGFEQYF
clone_size: NA
j_call: TRBJ2-3
d_call: NA
v_call: TRBV7-2

cdr3_nt: TGTGCCAGCAGGGGGACAGGGGTGTTCGCTTTCTTT
cdr3_aa: CASRGTGVFAFF
clone_size: NA
j_call: TRBJ1-1
d_call: TRBD1
v_call: TRBV2

cdr3_nt: TGTGCCAGCAGCTTGGGTCCTACAGGGGGGGACGACTATGGCTACACCTTC
cdr3_aa: CASSLGPTGGDDYGYTF
clone_size: NA
j_call: TRBJ1-2
d_call: TRBD1
v_call: TRBV5-4

cdr3_nt: TGCGCCAGCAGCCAAGAGTGGGACAACAATGAGCAGTTCTTC
cdr3_aa: CASSQEWDNNEQFF
clone_size: NA
j_call: TRBJ2-1
d_call: NA
v_call: TRBV4-3

cdr3_nt: TGTGCCAGCAGCGACCCTAGCGGGAGGAATAATGAGCAGTTCTTC
cdr3_aa: CASSDPSGRNNEQFF
clone_size: NA
j_call: TRBJ2-1
d_call: TRBD2
v_call: TRBV9

cdr3_nt: TGTGCCAGCAGCTTTCCGGGATCTAGCACAGATACGCAGTATTTT
cdr3_aa: CASSFPGSSTDTQYF
clone_size: NA
j_call: TRBJ2-3
d_call: NA
v_call: TRBV7-3

cdr3_nt: TGTGCCAGCAGCCCCGAGGCCGCTACCGATCCTCAGCCCCAGCATTTT
cdr3_aa: CASSPEAATDPQPQHF
clone_size: NA
j_call: TRBJ1-5
d_call: NA
v_call: TRBV5-6

cdr3_nt: TGTGCCAGCAGTGACTCTGCGGGACCCGGGGGTGAGCAGTTCTTC
cdr3_aa: CASSDSAGPGGEQFF
clone_size: few
j_call: TRBJ2-1
d_call: NA
v_call: TRBV6-4

cdr3_nt: TGTGCCAGCGGCCAACGTTTAACGGGATCCTCCTACGAGCAGTACTTC
cdr3_aa: CASGQRLTGSSYEQYF
clone_size: NA
j_call: TRBJ2-7
d_call: NA
v_call: TRBV28

cdr3_nt: TGTGCTAGCAGCTTAGAGAGCGGCTACGAGCAGTACTTC
cdr3_aa: CASSLESGYEQYF
clone_size: NA
j_call: TRBJ2-7
d_call: NA
v_call: TRBV7-7

cdr3_nt: TGCGCCAGCAGCTTAAGCGGGGATACGCAGTATTTT
cdr3_aa: CASSLSGDTQYF
clone_size: NA
j_call: TRBJ2-3
d_call: NA
v_call: TRBV5-1

cdr3_nt: TGTGCCAGCAGCCAAACGGGACTAGCGGAGCCGGGACAAGAGACCCAGTACTTC
cdr3_aa: CASSQTGLAEPGQETQYF
clone_size: NA
j_call: TRBJ2-5
d_call: TRBD2
v_call: TRBV5-6

cdr3_nt: TGTGCCAGCGGAGAGCCGGGACTAGAGATCCACAATGAGCAGTTCTTC
cdr3_aa: CASGEPGLEIHNEQFF
clone_size: NA
j_call: TRBJ2-1
d_call: TRBD2
v_call: TRBV6-4

cdr3_nt: TGCAGCGTTAGGGACTTACCGAGGGGCGGGGAGCTGTTTTTT
cdr3_aa: CSVRDLPRGGELFF
clone_size: once
j_call: TRBJ2-2
d_call: NA
v_call: TRBV29-1

cdr3_nt: TGTGCCAGCAGCCGGCGCGGGGGGAACTATGGCTACACCTTC
cdr3_aa: CASSRRGGNYGYTF
clone_size: NA
j_call: TRBJ1-2
d_call: NA
v_call: TRBV3-1/TRBV3-2

cdr3_nt: TGTGCCAGCAGGACTAGCGGGAGCGGTGAGCAGTTCTTC
cdr3_aa: CASRTSGSGEQFF
clone_size: NA
j_call: TRBJ2-1
d_call: TRBD2
v_call: TRBV2

cdr3_nt: TGTGCCAGTAGTATCCCCGGAGTGACAGGGCGGTTC
cdr3_aa: CASSIPGVTGRF
clone_size: NA
j_call: TRBJ2-4
d_call: TRBD1
v_call: TRBV19

cdr3_nt: TGCGCCAGCAGCCTAGAAAATTTAATGTCTGGAAACACCATATATTTT
cdr3_aa: CASSLENLMSGNTIYF
clone_size: few
j_call: TRBJ1-3
d_call: NA
v_call: TRBV4-3

cdr3_nt: TGTGCCAGCAGGAGGGGAGGGGTAGGCAATCAGCCCCAGCATTTT
cdr3_aa: CASRRGGVGNQPQHF
clone_size: NA
j_call: TRBJ1-5
d_call: NA
v_call: TRBV28

cdr3_nt: TGTGCCAGCAGCGCCAGGGTAAACTACGAGCAGTACTTC
cdr3_aa: CASSARVNYEQYF
clone_size: once
j_call: TRBJ2-7
d_call: NA
v_call: TRBV28

cdr3_nt: TGTGCCAGCAGCAAAGTGGGGTTTGCGCGCGGGGGAGAGACCCAGTACTTC
cdr3_aa: CASSKVGFARGGETQYF
clone_size: NA
j_call: TRBJ2-5
d_call: NA
v_call: TRBV21-1

cdr3_nt: TGTGCCAGCAGTGAGAACGGTTATGGCTACACCTTC
cdr3_aa: CASSENGYGYTF
clone_size: few
j_call: TRBJ1-2
d_call: NA
v_call: TRBV2

cdr3_nt: TGTGCCAGCAGCATCGGGACAGACACTGAAGCTTTCTTT
cdr3_aa: CASSIGTDTEAFF
clone_size: NA
j_call: TRBJ1-1
d_call: TRBD1
v_call: TRBV28

cdr3_nt: TGCGCCAGCAGCCAAGAGGGAAGGATAGCGGACAATGAGCAGTTCTTC
cdr3_aa: CASSQEGRIADNEQFF
clone_size: NA
j_call: TRBJ2-1
d_call: NA
v_call: TRBV4-3

cdr3_nt: TGTGCCAGCAGCTTAGCGTATTCAGTGAACACCGGGGAGCTGTTTTTT
cdr3_aa: CASSLAYSVNTGELFF
clone_size: NA
j_call: TRBJ2-2
d_call: NA
v_call: TRBV7-2

cdr3_nt: TGTGCCAGCAGCGTAGCTAGCCCCACAGCTGAAGCTTTCTTT
cdr3_aa: CASSVASPTAEAFF
clone_size: NA
j_call: TRBJ1-1
d_call: NA
v_call: TRBV9

cdr3_nt: TGTGCCAGCAGCCGAGGCGGGACAGGGGGATATGGCTACACCTTC
cdr3_aa: CASSRGGTGGYGYTF
clone_size: NA
j_call: TRBJ1-2
d_call: TRBD1
v_call: TRBV16

cdr3_nt: TGTGCCAGCTCACCCACCCAGGACTTCAATCAGCCCCAGCATTTT
cdr3_aa: CASSPTQDFNQPQHF
clone_size: NA
j_call: TRBJ1-5
d_call: NA
v_call: TRBV18

cdr3_nt: TGTGCCAGCAGCTTCCGGACAGGACCTAATGAAAAACTGTTTTTT
cdr3_aa: CASSFRTGPNEKLFF
clone_size: NA
j_call: TRBJ1-4
d_call: TRBD1
v_call: TRBV7-2

cdr3_nt: TGTGCCAGCAGCTCCCGCGGAGAAATCCTAGCCAAAAACATTCAGTACTTC
cdr3_aa: CASSSRGEILAKNIQYF
clone_size: NA
j_call: TRBJ2-4
d_call: NA
v_call: TRBV5-8

cdr3_nt: TGTGCCAGCAGCGTTAATGCAGGGGATGGCTCAGATACGCAGTATTTT
cdr3_aa: CASSVNAGDGSDTQYF
clone_size: NA
j_call: TRBJ2-3
d_call: NA
v_call: TRBV9